These 3 T cell receptor beta chains were sequenced from one sample in a study of beta chain features in type 1 diabetes. Broader study findings: Significant though moderate, a shortening of TCRB CDR3s appeared in all four CD4+ subsets of Type 1 diabetes patients.

The investigators reverse transcribed all of the isolated RNA, so they sequenced expressed TCRB transcripts. The assay was immunoSEQ multiplex PCR, and TCRdb's table has in-frame clones only and misses some. The profile shows 330,000 or so clones, around 12% of them singletons. No antigen is known for these receptors. The sample taken for sequencing was naive CD4+ T cells from blood. Source of these receptors: a woman between 18 and 29 years old with type 1 diabetes.

The chain has TRBV5-1 and TRBJ2-7; 9 bases align to TRBD1. V lost 0 bases and J lost 4; bases outside the gene matches: 5. The length of the CDR3 is 15 residues. Germline V gene data show CDR1 as SGHRS and CDR2 as YFSETQ. The CDR3 loop reads CASSLATGGKYEQYF. The DNA of the CDR3 is TGCGCCAGCAGCTTGGCAACAGGGGGCAAGTACGAGCAGTACTTC.

This rearrangement joins TRBV19 to TRBJ1-5, with D tentatively TRBD1 (6 bases). The CDR3 has 13 residues. The germline V and J ends were trimmed by 6 bases and 3 bases, with 9 bases remaining between them. Germline CDR1 and CDR2: LNHDA and SQIVND (reference sequence). CDR3 sequence reads: CASSRQDNQPQHF. In nucleotides, the CDR3 is TGTGCCAGTAGCAGACAGGACAATCAGCCCCAGCATTTT.

This clone was counted between two and nine times. V gene TRBV5-1 combines with J gene TRBJ2-1; the match to TRBD2 covers 10 bases. Germline CDR1 reads SGHRS; CDR2 reads YFSETQ. With 3 bases clipped from V and 8 bases from J, the junction kept 5 bases outside the gene matches. This CDR3 contains 14 residues. The CDR3 region has the DNA TGCGCCAGCAGCTGGACTAGCGGAGGGGATGAGCAGTTCTTC. This gives the protein CASSWTSGGDEQFF.